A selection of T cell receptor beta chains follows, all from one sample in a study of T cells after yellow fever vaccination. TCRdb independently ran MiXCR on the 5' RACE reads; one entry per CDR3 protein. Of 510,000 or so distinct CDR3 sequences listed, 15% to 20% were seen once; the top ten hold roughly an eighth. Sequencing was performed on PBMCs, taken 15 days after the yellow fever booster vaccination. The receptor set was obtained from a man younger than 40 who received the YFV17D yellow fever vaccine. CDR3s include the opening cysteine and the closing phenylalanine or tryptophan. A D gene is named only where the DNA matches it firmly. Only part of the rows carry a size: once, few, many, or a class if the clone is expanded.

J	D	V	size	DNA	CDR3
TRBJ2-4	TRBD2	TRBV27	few	TGTGCCAGCAGTCCTCGGGGGGGAGGCAGTCTCAAAAACATTCAGTACTTC	CASSPRGGGSLKNIQYF
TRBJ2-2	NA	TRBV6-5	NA	TGTGCCAGCAGTTACAAACGCTCGAACACCGGGGAGCTGTTTTTT	CASSYKRSNTGELFF
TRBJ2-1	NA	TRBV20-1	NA	TGCAGTGCTAGACCCCCGTCTTATGAGCAGTTCTTC	CSARPPSYEQFF
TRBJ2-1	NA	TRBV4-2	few	TGTGCCAGCAGCCAAGAACCGGGACAATATGAGCAGTTCTTC	CASSQEPGQYEQFF
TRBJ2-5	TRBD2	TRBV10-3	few	TGTGCCATCCGAGCGGGGGCAGGCGAGACCCAGTACTTC	CAIRAGAGETQYF
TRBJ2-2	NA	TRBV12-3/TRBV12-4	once	TGTGCCAGCAGTCCCCCCGGCGTCGGTCCCACCGGGGAGCTGTTTTTT	CASSPPGVGPTGELFF
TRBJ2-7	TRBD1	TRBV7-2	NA	TGTGCCAGCAGCTTATTGGGACAGGGGGCTTACGAGCAGTACTTC	CASSLLGQGAYEQYF
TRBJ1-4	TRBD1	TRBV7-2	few	TGTGCCAGCAGGAGGACAGGGGGCGGCGGGGAAAAACTGTTTTTT	CASRRTGGGGEKLFF
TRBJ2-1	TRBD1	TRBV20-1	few	TGCAGTGCAGCCGGACAGGAAGTGCAGTTCTTC	CSAAGQEVQFF
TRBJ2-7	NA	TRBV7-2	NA	TGTGCCAGCAGCTTAACCGTGGAGTCTCCCTACGAGCAGTACTTC	CASSLTVESPYEQYF
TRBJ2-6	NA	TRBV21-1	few	TGTGCCAGCTCGGGGGCGGCTGGGGCCAACGTCCTGACTTTC	CASSGAAGANVLTF
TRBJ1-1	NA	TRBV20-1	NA	TGCAGTGCCGCGGCGGGGGGCGGCACTGAAGCTTTCTTT	CSAAAGGGTEAFF
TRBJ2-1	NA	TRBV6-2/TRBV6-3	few	TGTGCCAGCAGCGAGCCAGGGGGGAGGAGGTTTCGACGCTACAATGAGCAGTTCTTC	CASSEPGGRRFRRYNEQFF
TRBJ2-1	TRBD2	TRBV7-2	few	TGTGCCAGCAGCTTCACCAGGCCTAGCGGCAATGAGCAGTTCTTC	CASSFTRPSGNEQFF
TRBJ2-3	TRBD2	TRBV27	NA	TGTGCCAGCACCAGGGCGGGAGGCGGTGATACGCAGTATTTT	CASTRAGGGDTQYF
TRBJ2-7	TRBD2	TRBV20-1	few	TGCAGTGCTAGATTAGCGGGAGCCTCCCACGAGCAGTACTTC	CSARLAGASHEQYF
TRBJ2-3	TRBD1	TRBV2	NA	TGTGCCAGCAGACCGGGACAGGGGGTGGATACGCAGTATTTT	CASRPGQGVDTQYF
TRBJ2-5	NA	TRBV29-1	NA	TGCAGCGTTTACAGGGTCCAAGAGACCCAGTACTTC	CSVYRVQETQYF
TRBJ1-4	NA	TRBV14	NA	TGTGCCAGCAGCCAAGACGAAAAACTGTTTTTT	CASSQDEKLFF
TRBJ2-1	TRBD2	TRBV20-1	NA	TGCAGTGTGGGTAGCGGGGTCAATGAGCAGTTCTTC	CSVGSGVNEQFF
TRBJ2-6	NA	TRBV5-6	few	TGTGCCAGCAGCTTGGTCCTGACAGCTGGGGCCAACGTCCTGACTTTC	CASSLVLTAGANVLTF
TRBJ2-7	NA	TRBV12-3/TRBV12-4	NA	TGTGCCAGCAGTTTAAGGGCGAGGCTCTACGAGCAGTACTTC	CASSLRARLYEQYF
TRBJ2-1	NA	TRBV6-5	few	TGTGCCAGCATTAAACTCGACGGGACTGGATTATCCTACAATGAGCAGTTCTTC	CASIKLDGTGLSYNEQFF
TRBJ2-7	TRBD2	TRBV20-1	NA	TGCAGTGCTAGAGGGCTAGCGGAGACCTACGAGCAGTACTTC	CSARGLAETYEQYF
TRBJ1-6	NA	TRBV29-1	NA	TGCAGCGTTTGGGGGGGAGGGACTTCACCCCTCCACTTT	CSVWGGGTSPLHF
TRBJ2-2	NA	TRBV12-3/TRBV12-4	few	TGTGCCAGCAGAAAACATAGAATTGCGAACACCGGGGAGCTGTTTTTT	CASRKHRIANTGELFF
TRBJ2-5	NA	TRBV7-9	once	TGTGCCAGCATCATCAGTGGTCGGGAGACCCAGTACTTC	CASIISGRETQYF